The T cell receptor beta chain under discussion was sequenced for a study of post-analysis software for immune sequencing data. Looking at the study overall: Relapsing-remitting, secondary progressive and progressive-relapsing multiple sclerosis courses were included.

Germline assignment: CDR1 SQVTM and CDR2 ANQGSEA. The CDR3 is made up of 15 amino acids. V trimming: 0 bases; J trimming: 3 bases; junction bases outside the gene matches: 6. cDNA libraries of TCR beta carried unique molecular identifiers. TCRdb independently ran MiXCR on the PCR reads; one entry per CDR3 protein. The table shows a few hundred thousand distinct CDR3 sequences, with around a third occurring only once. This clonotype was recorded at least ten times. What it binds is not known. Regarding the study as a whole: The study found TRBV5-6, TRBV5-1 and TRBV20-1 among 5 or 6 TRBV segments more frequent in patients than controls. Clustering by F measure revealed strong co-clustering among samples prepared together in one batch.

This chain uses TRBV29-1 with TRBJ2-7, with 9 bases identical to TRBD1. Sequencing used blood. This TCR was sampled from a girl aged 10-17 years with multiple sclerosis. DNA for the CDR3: TGCAGCGTTGAAGATTGGACAGGGGCGTTCTACGAGCAGTACTTC. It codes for CSVEDWTGAFYEQYF.